One and the same sample provided the 10 T cell receptor beta chains below, sequenced in a study of blood T cell repertoires in COVID-19. Sequencing used immunoSEQ multiplex PCR; TCRdb keeps in-frame clones, though not all of them. This table holds 150,000 or so clones, nearly 80% found once. The material sequenced was peripheral blood. The receptors derive from an elderly man with acute or convalescent COVID-19.

The chain couples TRBV24-1 to TRBJ2-6, with 7 bases identical to TRBD1. This CDR3 is 16 amino acids long. Germline CDR1 and CDR2: KGHDR and SFDVKD. J lost 2 bases, V lost 3 bases, and 3 bases had no gene match. CDR3 in amino acids: CATSDPRGTGANVLTF. DNA of the CDR3: TGTGCCACCAGTGATCCCAGGGGGACTGGGGCCAACGTCCTGACTTTC.

This chain joins TRBV11-3 and TRBJ2-7; no firm D call. V gave up 3 bases and J gave up 2 bases, with 11 bases separating them. The CDR3 contains 14 residues. Germline CDR1 is SGHNT and CDR2 is YENEEA. The CDR3 sequence is CASSFLQETYEQYF. In DNA, the CDR3 is TGTGCCAGCAGCTTCCTCCAGGAAACCTACGAGCAGTACTTC. The full variable domain, rest sourced from reference TRBV11-3 and TRBJ2-7, is EAGVVQSPRYKIIEKKQPVAFWCNPISGHNTLYWYLQNLGQGPELLIRYENEEAVDDSQLPKDRFSAERLKGVDSTLKIQPAELGDSAVYLCASSFLQETYEQYFGPGTRLTVT.

The chain has TRBV11-2 and TRBJ2-1, with 8 bases identical to TRBD2. The V segment lost 1 base and the J segment 5 bases; nucleotides outside the gene matches: 4. Germline V gene data show CDR1 as SGHAT and CDR2 as FQNNGV. This CDR3 comprises 15 residues. In DNA form, the CDR3 reads TGTGCCAGCAGCTTAGTAGGACTAGCTCACAATGAGCAGTTCTTC. It is translated as CASSLVGLAHNEQFF.

The chain carries TRBV5-1 and TRBJ2-3, with 7 nucleotides matching TRBD2. J lost 4 bases, V lost 4 bases, and 6 bases had no gene match. CDR1 and CDR2 from the germline V gene are SGHRS and YFSETQ. The CDR3 is 14 amino acids. CDR3 protein: CASSRERGADTQYF. DNA of the CDR3: TGCGCCAGCAGCAGAGAGCGGGGAGCAGATACGCAGTATTTT.

The chain couples TRBV5-1 to TRBJ2-3, with 7 nucleotides matching TRBD2. The CDR3 length is 14 residues. CDR1 is SGHRS, CDR2 YFSETQ, per germline. The ends lost 3 bases at V and 5 bases at J; junction bases unmatched: 6. The CDR3 reads CASSSMAGEDTQYF. The CDR3 DNA reads TGCGCCAGCAGCTCAATGGCGGGGGAAGATACGCAGTATTTT.

V usage is TRBV4-2 and J usage is TRBJ2-3; D is perhaps TRBD2 (6 bases). Trimming pared 1 base from V and 2 bases from J, leaving 7 bases between. Germline-derived CDR1 and CDR2 are LGHNA and YNFKEQ. The CDR3 is 14 residues long. CDR3 in amino acids: CASSQGGVTDTQYF. The CDR3 coding sequence is TGTGCCAGCAGCCAAGGGGGGGTCACAGATACGCAGTATTTT.

The J gene is TRBJ1-2, the V gene TRBV7-8, with TRBD1 matching over 7 bases. The CDR3 is 16 residues long. J was trimmed by 5 bases and V by 4 bases; bases with no gene match: 13. Germline V lookup: CDR1 SGHVS, CDR2 FQNEAQ. CDR3 coding DNA: TGTGCCAGCAGCTCGACCCCGACAGGGTTCTCGTATGGCTACACCTTC. Its translation is CASSSTPTGFSYGYTF.

The chain employs TRBV28 and TRBJ2-3, with D possibly TRBD2 on 6 matching bases. Trimming cost V 9 bases and J 4 bases, with 14 bases left between them. The CDR3 length is 13 residues. Germline CDR1 reads MDHEN; CDR2 reads SYDVKM. CDR3 region: CASYTGGADTQYF. CDR3 DNA: TGTGCCAGTTACACGGGCGGGGCAGATACGCAGTATTTT.

The CDR3 DNA reads TGTGCCAGCAGCCATGGGCAGGAAGCTTTCTTT. This encodes CASSHGQEAFF. The chain uses TRBV3-1 (or the pseudogene TRBV3-2) and TRBJ1-1; D is ambiguous. Germline V gives CDR1 LGHDT, CDR2 YNNKEL (reference sequence). The CDR3 loop spans 11 amino acids. The germline V and J ends were trimmed by 3 bases and 8 bases, with 7 bases remaining between them.

V is TRBV7-2 and J is TRBJ2-7; D is perhaps TRBD1 (5 bases). Trimming removed 2 bases at V and 4 bases at J, with 9 bases between. This CDR3 has 13 residues. The germline V gene encodes CDR1 SGHTA and CDR2 FQGNSA. The CDR3 loop is CASSLSAGYEQYV. The DNA of the CDR3 is TGTGCCAGCAGCTTATCCGCAGGGTACGAGCAGTACGTC.